Listed here are 11 T cell receptor beta chains from one sample, sequenced in a study of T cell repertoires in chronic hepatitis B. Clones were sequenced by immunoSEQ multiplex PCR, and TCRdb holds only the in-frame ones, with some missing. The table for this sample gives approximately 19 clones. Sequenced sample: HBV core (core195) epitope-specific CD8+ T cells from PBMCs. These receptor sequences come from a human donor with chronic hepatitis B virus infection.

By sample fraction, this clone is hyperexpanded. The rearrangement uses TRBV6-5 and TRBJ1-2; D perhaps matches TRBD1 (5 bases). Germline V gene sequence: CDR1 MNHEY, CDR2 SVGAGI. CDR3 length equals 14 residues. The ends were cut back, 3 bases at V and 0 bases at J, with 8 bases in the middle. Written as DNA, the CDR3 is TGTGCCAGCAGTTATGGGGGTCCTAACTATGGCTACACCTTC. Protein sequence: CASSYGGPNYGYTF.

This clone was detected only a few times. The rearrangement uses TRBV11-3 and TRBJ2-6; D is unresolved. Trimming took 5 bases from V and 5 from J, leaving 19 bases between them. Per germline, CDR1 SGHNT and CDR2 YENEEA. The CDR3 length is 17 residues. The CDR3 loop is CASSSVSRQSRANVLTF. The DNA for the CDR3 is TGTGCCAGCAGCAGTGTATCTCGACAAAGTCGGGCCAACGTCCTGACTTTC. The full variable domain, rest sourced from reference TRBV11-3 and TRBJ2-6, is EAGVVQSPRYKIIEKKQPVAFWCNPISGHNTLYWYLQNLGQGPELLIRYENEEAVDDSQLPKDRFSAERLKGVDSTLKIQPAELGDSAVYLCASSSVSRQSRANVLTFGAGSRLTVL.

On this clone itself: Germline is not matched at one junction end, which may reflect a read error. The rearrangement links TRBV5-1 to TRBJ2-6; the D gene is possibly TRBD2 (5 bases). Germline V CDR1 and CDR2: SGHRS, YFSETQ. The length of the CDR3 is 17 residues. CDR3 bases: TGCGCCAGCGCATACCCATCGGTTCACAAAGGCGGGCAACGTCCTGCTTTC. It codes for CASAYPSVHKGGQRPAF.

The chain employs TRBV19 and TRBJ2-6; unclear D gene. CDR1 LNHDA and CDR2 SQIVND come from the germline V gene (reference sequence). The V and J ends lost 5 bases and 5 bases respectively, with 22 bases between them. The CDR3 has 18 residues. The CDR3 reads CASSHTLKSQSRANVLTF. CDR3 nucleotides: TGTGCCAGTAGTCATACTTTGAAATCACAAAGTCGGGCCAACGTCCTGACTTTC. The whole variable domain, remainder taken from reference TRBV19 and TRBJ2-6, is DGGITQSPKYLFRKEGQNVTLSCEQNLNHDAMYWYRQDPGQGLRLIYYSQIVNDFQKGDIAEGYSVSREKKESFPLTVTSAQKNPTAFYLCASSHTLKSQSRANVLTFGAGSRLTVL.

In DNA, the CDR3 is TGTGCCAGCAGCCCTAGCCTAGGACTAGCGGGGACCACAGATACGCAGTATTTT. Translating it yields CASSPSLGLAGTTDTQYF. This sequence joins TRBV13 and TRBJ2-3, with 12 bases matching TRBD2. Germline CDR1 is PRHDT and CDR2 is FYEKMQ (reference sequence). V lost 5 bases and J lost 2; bases outside the gene matches: 11. The CDR3 contains 18 residues.

Comment on this clone: The germline gene is not matched at one end of the junction; a read error may be the cause. This chain links TRBV13 with TRBJ2-6; the D gene is possibly TRBD2 (5 bases). Germline-derived CDR1 and CDR2 are PRHDT and FYEKMQ (reference sequence). The CDR3 has 18 amino acids. This CDR3 is CASRCIKLSTRAGQRPDF. In nucleotides, the CDR3 is TGTGCCAGCAGATGTATCAAGCTGAGTACAAGGGCGGGCCAACGTCCTGACTTC. The variable domain in full, completed from reference TRBV13 and TRBJ2-6, reads AAGVIQSPRHLIKEKRETATLKCYPIPRHDTVYWYQQGPGQDPQFLISFYEKMQSDKGSIPDRFSAQQFSDYHSELNMSSLELGDSALYFCASRCIKLSTRAGQRPDFGAGSRLTVL.

This chain uses TRBV2 with TRBJ2-7; no reliable D call. Looked up from germline, CDR1 is SNHLY and CDR2 is FYNNEI. Trimming shortened V by 3 bases and J by 5 bases, and 2 bases separated the two germline ends. The CDR3 runs 10 residues. The DNA of the CDR3 is TGTGCCAGCAGTGAGGACGAGCAGTACTTC. Amino acid sequence: CASSEDEQYF.

Regarding this clone: Because the CDR3 is missing its conserved closing phenylalanine or tryptophan, this is likely a read error. The limits of the CDR3 on the DNA are not certain, so only TCRdb's listed CDR3 is given. The chain combines TRBV7-8 with TRBJ2-6. The CDR3 extends over 15 residues, inclusive of both ends. The V gene's germline CDR1 is SGHVS and CDR2 FQNEAQ. The chain's CDR3 is CASSQVRFTHKVGPI.

This chain connects TRBV6-4 to TRBJ2-1; 11 nucleotides match TRBD2. CDR1 and CDR2 (germline): MRHNA, SNTAGT. Trimming removed 5 bases from V and 5 bases from J; junction bases left unmatched: 5. The CDR3 is 15 residues long. The CDR3 DNA follows: TGTGCCAGCAGTCTACTAGCGGGGGACAACAATGAGCAGTTCTTC. It is translated as CASSLLAGDNNEQFF.

The chain recombines TRBV28 with TRBJ2-2; 11 nucleotides match TRBD2. Germline CDR1 and CDR2: MDHEN and SYDVKM. Germline trimming cut 3 bases from V and 3 bases from J; bases unmatched to any gene: 9. The CDR3 runs 18 residues. CDR3 DNA sequence: TGTGCCAGCAGTTTGGTCCTAGCGGGAGGACCCTACACCGGGGAGCTGTTTTTT. Its translation is CASSLVLAGGPYTGELFF. Full variable domain (rest looked up from reference TRBV28 and TRBJ2-2): DVKVTQSSRYLVKRTGEKVFLECVQDMDHENMFWYRQDPGLGLRLIYFSYDVKMKEKGDIPEGYSVSREKKERFSLILESASTNQTSMYLCASSLVLAGGPYTGELFFGEGSRLTVL.

This clone is hyperexpanded by share. J is TRBJ2-1 and V is TRBV2; D remains ambiguous. CDR1 is SNHLY, CDR2 FYNNEI, per germline. With 11 bases removed from V and 9 bases from J, the gap between germline ends came to 14 bases. This CDR3 spans 11 amino acids. The CDR3 nucleotides read TGTGCCGGCTTGCTAGGAACTGAGCAGTTCTTC. This gives the protein CAGLLGTEQFF.